The sequence of this T cell receptor (beta chain) was determined in a study of blood T cell repertoires in COVID-19. Study background: Acute and convalescent COVID-19 samples came from the United States, Italy and Spain.

The V gene lost 2 bases and the J gene lost 5 bases, with 6 bases spanning the gap. CDR1 SEHNR and CDR2 FQNEAQ come from the germline V gene (reference sequence). This CDR3 spans 12 amino acids. The authors' processing: Counts of nucleated cells, estimated from reference gene primer amplification, were obtained. This table comes from immunoSEQ multiplex PCR, and its TCRdb copy is limited to in-frame clones, with some not included. The V and J calls and clone size were taken over from that table, and D and trimming were inferred from the DNA. Of about 280,000 clones listed, 85% are singletons. The chain couples TRBV7-9 to TRBJ1-1; D uncertain. The sequence derives from a woman between 50 and 59 years old who had recovered from COVID-19. Material for sequencing was PBMCs or T cells enriched from blood (not recorded which). This CDR3 is CASSLSFTEAFF. The CDR3 DNA sequence: TGTGCCAGCAGCTTATCATTTACTGAAGCTTTCTTT.